What follows describes a single T cell receptor (beta chain). TCRdb's table, derived via immunoSEQ multiplex PCR, lists solely in-frame clones and lacks some. The sample has 95,000 to 100,000 clones, around 88% seen once; the top ten hold about 7.8%. This specimen belongs to a study of control samples from healthy donors and cancer patients. V was trimmed by 4 bases and J by 2 bases, leaving 16 bases between them. Germline V gene lookup returns CDR1 SGDLS and CDR2 YYNGEE. The CDR3 length is 16 residues. Sequenced sample: blood. The gene calls are TRBV9 and TRBJ2-1, with D unresolved. This receptor was obtained from a man between 25 and 39 years old in good health. For the CDR3, the DNA is TGTGCCAGCAGCTCTCAATACACGGCTGCCTACAATGAGCAGTTCTTC. It yields the protein CASSSQYTAAYNEQFF.